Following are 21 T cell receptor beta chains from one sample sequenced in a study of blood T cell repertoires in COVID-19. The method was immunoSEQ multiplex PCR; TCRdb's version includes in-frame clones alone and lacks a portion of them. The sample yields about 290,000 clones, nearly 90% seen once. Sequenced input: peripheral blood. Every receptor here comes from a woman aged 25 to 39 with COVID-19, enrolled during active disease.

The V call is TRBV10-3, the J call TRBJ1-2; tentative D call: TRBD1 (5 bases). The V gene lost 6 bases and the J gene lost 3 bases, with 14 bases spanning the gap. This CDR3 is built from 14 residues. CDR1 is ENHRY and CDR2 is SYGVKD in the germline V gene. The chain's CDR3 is CAIRSDRNHYGYTF. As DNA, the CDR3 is TGTGCCATCAGGAGCGACAGAAACCACTATGGCTACACCTTC.

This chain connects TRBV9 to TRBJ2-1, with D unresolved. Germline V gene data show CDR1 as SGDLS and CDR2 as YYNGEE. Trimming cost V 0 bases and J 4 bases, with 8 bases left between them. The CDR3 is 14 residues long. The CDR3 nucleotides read TGTGCCAGCAGCGTAGCAACAAAGTACAATGAGCAGTTCTTC. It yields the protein CASSVATKYNEQFF.

The CDR3 nucleotides are TGCGCCAGCAGCCAATATCTGGCGGGGGGATACACAGATACGCAGTATTTT. It translates to CASSQYLAGGYTDTQYF. The V gene is TRBV4-1, the J gene TRBJ2-3; TRBD2 agrees at 8 bases. J lost 2 bases, V lost 2 bases, and 9 bases had no gene match. Germline V gene lookup returns CDR1 MGHRA and CDR2 YSYEKL. CDR3 length: 17 amino acids.

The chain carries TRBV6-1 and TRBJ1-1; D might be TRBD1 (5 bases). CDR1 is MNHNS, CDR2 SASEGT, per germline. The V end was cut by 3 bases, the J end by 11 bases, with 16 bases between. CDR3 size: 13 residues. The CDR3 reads CASSERPGLLAFF. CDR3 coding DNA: TGTGCCAGCAGTGAGAGGCCGGGACTGCTCGCTTTCTTT.

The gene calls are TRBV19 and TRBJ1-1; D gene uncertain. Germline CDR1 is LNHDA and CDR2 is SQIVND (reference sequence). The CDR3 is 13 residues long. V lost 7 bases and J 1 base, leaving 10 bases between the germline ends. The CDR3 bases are TGTGCCAGTACTTGGCGGTGGAACACTGAAGCTTTCTTT. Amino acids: CASTWRWNTEAFF. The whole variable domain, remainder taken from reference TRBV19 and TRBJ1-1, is DGGITQSPKYLFRKEGQNVTLSCEQNLNHDAMYWYRQDPGQGLRLIYYSQIVNDFQKGDIAEGYSVSREKKESFPLTVTSAQKNPTAFYLCASTWRWNTEAFFGQGTRLTVV.

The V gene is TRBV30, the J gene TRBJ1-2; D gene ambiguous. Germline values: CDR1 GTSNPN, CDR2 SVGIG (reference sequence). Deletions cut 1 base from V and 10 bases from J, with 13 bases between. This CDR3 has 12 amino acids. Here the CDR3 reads CAWSASNLHYTF. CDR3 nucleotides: TGTGCCTGGAGTGCAAGCAATCTCCACTACACCTTC.

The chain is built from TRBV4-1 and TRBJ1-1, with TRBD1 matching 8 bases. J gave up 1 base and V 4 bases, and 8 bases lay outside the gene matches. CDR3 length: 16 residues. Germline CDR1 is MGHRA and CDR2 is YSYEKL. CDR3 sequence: CASSPRETGENTEAFF. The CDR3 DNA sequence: TGCGCCAGCAGCCCCAGAGAGACAGGGGAGAACACTGAAGCTTTCTTT.

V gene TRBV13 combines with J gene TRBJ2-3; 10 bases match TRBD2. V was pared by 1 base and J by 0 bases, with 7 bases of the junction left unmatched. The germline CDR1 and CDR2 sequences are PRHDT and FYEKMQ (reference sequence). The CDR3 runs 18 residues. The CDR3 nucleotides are TGTGCCAGCAGCTTAGACGCAGCGGGGGGGGCTAGCACAGATACGCAGTATTTT. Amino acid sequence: CASSLDAAGGASTDTQYF.

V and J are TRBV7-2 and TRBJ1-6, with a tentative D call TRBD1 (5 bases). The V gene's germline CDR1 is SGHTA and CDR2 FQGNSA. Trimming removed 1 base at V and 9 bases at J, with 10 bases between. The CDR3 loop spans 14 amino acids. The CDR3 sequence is CASSLVGGGSPLHF. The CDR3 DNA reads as TGTGCCAGCAGCTTAGTGGGGGGTGGTTCACCCCTCCACTTT. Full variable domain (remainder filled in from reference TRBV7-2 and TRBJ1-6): GAGVSQSPSNKVTEKGKDVELRCDPISGHTALYWYRQSLGQGLEFLIYFQGNSAPDKSGLPSDRFSAERTGGSVSTLTIQRTQQEDSAVYLCASSLVGGGSPLHFGNGTRLTVT.

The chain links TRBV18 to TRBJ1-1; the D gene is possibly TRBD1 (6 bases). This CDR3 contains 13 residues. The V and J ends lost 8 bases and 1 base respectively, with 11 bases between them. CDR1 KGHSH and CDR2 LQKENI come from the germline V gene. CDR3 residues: CASRDKSNTEAFF. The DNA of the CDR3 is TGTGCCAGCCGGGACAAATCGAACACTGAAGCTTTCTTT.

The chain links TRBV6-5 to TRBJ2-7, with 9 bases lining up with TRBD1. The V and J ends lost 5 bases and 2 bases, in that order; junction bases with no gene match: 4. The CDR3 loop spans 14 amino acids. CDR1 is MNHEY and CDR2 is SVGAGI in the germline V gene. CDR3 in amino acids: CASSPRDRAYEQYF. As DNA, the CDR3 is TGTGCCAGCAGTCCTCGGGACAGGGCCTACGAGCAGTACTTC.

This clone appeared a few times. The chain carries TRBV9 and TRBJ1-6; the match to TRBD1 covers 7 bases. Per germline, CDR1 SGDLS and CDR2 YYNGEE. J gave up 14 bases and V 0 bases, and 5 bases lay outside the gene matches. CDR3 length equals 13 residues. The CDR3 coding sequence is TGTGCCAGCAGCGTAGAAGGGGGCGCGGCCCTCCACTTT. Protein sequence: CASSVEGGAALHF.

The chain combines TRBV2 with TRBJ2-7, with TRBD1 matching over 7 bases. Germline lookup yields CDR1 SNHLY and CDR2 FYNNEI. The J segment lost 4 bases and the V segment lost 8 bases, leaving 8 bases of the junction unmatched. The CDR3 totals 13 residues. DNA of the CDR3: TGTGCCAGCCGTCAGGGGGAGATTTACGAGCAGTACTTC. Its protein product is CASRQGEIYEQYF.

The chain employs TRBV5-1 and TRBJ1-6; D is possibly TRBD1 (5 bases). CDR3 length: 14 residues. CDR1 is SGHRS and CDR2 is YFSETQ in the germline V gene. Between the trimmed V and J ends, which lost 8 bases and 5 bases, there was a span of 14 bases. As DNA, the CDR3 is TGCGCCAGTACATGGGGCGAGGATAATTCACCCCTCCACTTT. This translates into CASTWGEDNSPLHF. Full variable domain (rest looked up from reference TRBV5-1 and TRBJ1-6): KAGVTQTPRYLIKTRGQQVTLSCSPISGHRSVSWYQQTPGQGLQFLFEYFSETQRNKGNFPGRFSGRQFSNSRSEMNVSTLELGDSALYLCASTWGEDNSPLHFGNGTRLTVT.

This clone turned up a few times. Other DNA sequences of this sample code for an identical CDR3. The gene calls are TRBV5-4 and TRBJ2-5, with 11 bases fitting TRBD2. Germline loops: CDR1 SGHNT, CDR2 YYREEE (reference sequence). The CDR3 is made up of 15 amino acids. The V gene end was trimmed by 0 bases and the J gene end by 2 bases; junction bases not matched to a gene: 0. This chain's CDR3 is CASSLGLAGQETQYF. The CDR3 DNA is TGTGCCAGCAGCTTGGGACTAGCGGGGCAAGAGACCCAGTACTTC.

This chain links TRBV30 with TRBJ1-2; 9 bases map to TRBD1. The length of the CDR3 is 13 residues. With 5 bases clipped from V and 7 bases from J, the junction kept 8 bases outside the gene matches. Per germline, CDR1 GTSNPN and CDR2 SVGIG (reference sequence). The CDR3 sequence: CAWAHTGGSGYTF. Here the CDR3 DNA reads TGTGCCTGGGCACATACAGGGGGCTCTGGCTACACCTTC.

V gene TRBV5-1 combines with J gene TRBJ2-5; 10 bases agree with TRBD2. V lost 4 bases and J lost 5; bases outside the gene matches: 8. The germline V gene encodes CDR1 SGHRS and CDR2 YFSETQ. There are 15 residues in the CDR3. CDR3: CASSPGTAGGETQYF. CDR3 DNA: TGCGCCAGCAGCCCCGGGACAGCGGGGGGGGAGACCCAGTACTTC. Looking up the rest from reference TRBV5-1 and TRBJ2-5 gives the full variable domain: KAGVTQTPRYLIKTRGQQVTLSCSPISGHRSVSWYQQTPGQGLQFLFEYFSETQRNKGNFPGRFSGRQFSNSRSEMNVSTLELGDSALYLCASSPGTAGGETQYFGPGTRLLVL.

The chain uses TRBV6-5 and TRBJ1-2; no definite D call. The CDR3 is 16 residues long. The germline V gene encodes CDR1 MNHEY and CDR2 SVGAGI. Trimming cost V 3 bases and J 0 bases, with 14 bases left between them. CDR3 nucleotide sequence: TGTGCCAGCAGTTATACCCGGGTGGATGCTAACTATGGCTACACCTTC. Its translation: CASSYTRVDANYGYTF.

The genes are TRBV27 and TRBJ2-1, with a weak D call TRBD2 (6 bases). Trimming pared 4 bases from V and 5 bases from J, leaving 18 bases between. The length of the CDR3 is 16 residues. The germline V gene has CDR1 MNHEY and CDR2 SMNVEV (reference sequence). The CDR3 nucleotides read TGTGCCAGCAGTTCATCCCCAGGGACTGGCAACAATGAGCAGTTCTTC. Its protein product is CASSSSPGTGNNEQFF.

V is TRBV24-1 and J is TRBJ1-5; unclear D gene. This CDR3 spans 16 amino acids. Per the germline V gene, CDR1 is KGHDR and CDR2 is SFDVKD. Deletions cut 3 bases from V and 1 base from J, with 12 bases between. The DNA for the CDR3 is TGTGCCACCAGTGATCCGGGATATGGGAGCAATCAGCCCCAGCATTTT. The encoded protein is CATSDPGYGSNQPQHF.

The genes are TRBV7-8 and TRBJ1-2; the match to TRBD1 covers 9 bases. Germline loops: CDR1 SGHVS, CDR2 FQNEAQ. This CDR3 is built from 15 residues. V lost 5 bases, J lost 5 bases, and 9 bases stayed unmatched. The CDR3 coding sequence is TGTGCCAGCAGCCCAAACAGGGGGCTGGGGTATGGCTACACCTTC. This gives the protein CASSPNRGLGYGYTF.